This T cell receptor beta chain was profiled in a study of T cell repertoires in cytomegalovirus infection. The overall study: From public TCR beta signatures came an indication of both CMV infection and matching HLA type.

The CDR3 contains 16 residues. Trimming left V 6 bases short and J 6 bases short, with 23 bases between. In germline, CDR1 is MGHRA, CDR2 YSYEKL. Findings of the study overall: Within the response measured ex vivo, HLA-C-restricted CMV-specific TCR beta clonotypes were dominant.

TCRdb reprocessed the reads with MiXCR, giving one entry per CDR3 protein. Among 750,000 to 950,000 distinct CDR3 sequences, 25% to 30% were seen once, and the ten largest hold around 12%. Details on this clonotype: The antigen is undetermined.

The receptor's source is a human donor in good health (CMV status not recorded). Some clones in this sample may be carry-over from other donors' samples. Sequences were derived from cultured CD8+ T cells from PBMCs, sampled from culture after CMV antigen stimulation. The rearrangement joins TRBV4-1 to TRBJ1-1; no definite D call. The CDR3 reads CASSFNTGTREAEAFF. The CDR3 nucleotides are TGCGCCAGCAGTTTCAATACGGGAACGAGGGAGGCTGAAGCTTTCTTT.